A selection of T cell receptor beta chains follows, all from one sample in a study of shared clonotypes between healthy human individuals. The assay was immunoSEQ multiplex PCR, and TCRdb's table has in-frame clones only and misses some. The profile shows 2 million to 2.5 million clones, over 90% of them singletons. The sequencing sample was made of naive CD4+ T cells from PBMCs. These receptors originate from a man aged 18 to 29 in good health. Some clones in this sample may be carry-over from other donors' samples. The CDR3 runs from the conserved cysteine through the conserved F or W. A D gene is named only where the DNA matches it firmly. Some rows have no size entry. The others give once, few or many, or a class for an expanded clone.

len,v_gene,d_gene,j_gene,abundance,CDR3nt,CDR3aa
15,TRBV7-2,TRBD1,TRBJ1-5,NA,TGTGCCAGCAGCTTAGACGGACAGGGGAATCAGCCCCAGCATTTT,CASSLDGQGNQPQHF
15,TRBV11-2,NA,TRBJ2-1,NA,TGTGCCAGCAGCTTAGTGGTGAGCTCCTACAATGAGCAGTTCTTC,CASSLVVSSYNEQFF
16,TRBV4-2,NA,TRBJ1-5,once,TGTGCCAGCAGCCAAGACCTGGGGGTTTGGGATCAGCCCCAGCATTTT,CASSQDLGVWDQPQHF
11,TRBV6-5,NA,TRBJ2-7,NA,TGTGCCAGCAGGGAGAACTACGAGCAGTACTTC,CASRENYEQYF
16,TRBV5-1,NA,TRBJ2-7,NA,TGCGCCAGCAGCTATGGTGGAGGGGCCGCCTCCTACGAGCAGTACTTC,CASSYGGGAASYEQYF
14,TRBV14,NA,TRBJ2-7,NA,TGTGCCAGCAGCCAAGATCTGCGGAGCTACGAGCAGTACTTC,CASSQDLRSYEQYF
17,TRBV4-1,NA,TRBJ1-5,few,TGCGCCAGCAGCCAAGGGGGAGGGGGGCTTGGCAATCAGCCCCAGCATTTT,CASSQGGGGLGNQPQHF
14,TRBV9,NA,TRBJ1-1,NA,TGTGCCAGCACCGGGGGGGACTCAAACACTGAAGCTTTCTTT,CASTGGDSNTEAFF
15,TRBV9,NA,TRBJ2-2,NA,TGTGCCAGCAGCGTAGATATAGGGGCCACCGGGGAGCTGTTTTTT,CASSVDIGATGELFF
14,TRBV19,NA,TRBJ1-1,NA,TGTGCCAGTAGTATAGTAGGTAAGGGGTCTGAAGCTTTCTTT,CASSIVGKGSEAFF
15,TRBV21-1,NA,TRBJ1-4,NA,TGTGCCAGCAGCAAGAAAGGGAGGCTAAATGAAAAACTGTTTTTT,CASSKKGRLNEKLFF
14,TRBV5-4,NA,TRBJ2-5,NA,TGTGCCAGCAGGAGCGGTACCCACCAAGAGACCCAGTACTTC,CASRSGTHQETQYF
17,TRBV7-2,TRBD1,TRBJ2-2,NA,TGTGCCAGCAGCCTCCAGACAGGGCCCTCGAACACCGGGGAGCTGTTTTTT,CASSLQTGPSNTGELFF
12,TRBV28,NA,TRBJ1-4,NA,TGTGCCAGCAGCCAGGGTAATGAAAAACTGTTTTTT,CASSQGNEKLFF
13,TRBV7-9,TRBD1,TRBJ2-1,NA,TGTGCCAGCAGCACAGGACAGGTCAATGAGCAGTTCTTC,CASSTGQVNEQFF
12,TRBV10-3,NA,TRBJ1-1,NA,TGTGCCATCAGTGGGATTAACACTGAAGCTTTCTTT,CAISGINTEAFF
18,TRBV28,NA,TRBJ1-2,NA,TGTGCCAGCAGTCCACCCACCCGCGGGCACCCCACAAACTATGGCTACACCTTC,CASSPPTRGHPTNYGYTF
16,TRBV7-6,TRBD2,TRBJ2-3,once,TGTGCCAGCAGCTCCCAACTAGCGGGTACCACAGATACGCAGTATTTT,CASSSQLAGTTDTQYF
15,TRBV10-3,TRBD1,TRBJ1-5,NA,TGTGCCATCAGTATAAAACAGGGGAGCAATCAGCCCCAGCATTTT,CAISIKQGSNQPQHF
16,TRBV10-3,TRBD1,TRBJ1-5,NA,TGTGCCATCAGTGAGTCTGTGACAGGGGGCAATCAGCCCCAGCATTTT,CAISESVTGGNQPQHF
13,TRBV2,NA,TRBJ2-1,NA,TGTGCCAGCCGCCTAGCCGGTAACAATGAGCAGTTCTTC,CASRLAGNNEQFF
16,TRBV7-8,TRBD2,TRBJ2-1,NA,TGTGCCAGCAGCTTAGTTAGCGGGAGGTCCTACAATGAGCAGTTCTTC,CASSLVSGRSYNEQFF
12,TRBV29-1,NA,TRBJ2-3,once,TGCAGCGTTGGGACCGGCGGGGATACGCAGTATTTT,CSVGTGGDTQYF
15,TRBV28,TRBD2,TRBJ2-3,NA,TGTGCCAGCAGTTTGACTAGCGGCCGCACAGATACGCAGTATTTT,CASSLTSGRTDTQYF
13,TRBV18,NA,TRBJ1-1,NA,TGTGCCAGCTCACCAACGCGGTCCACTGAAGCTTTCTTT,CASSPTRSTEAFF
16,TRBV7-9,TRBD1,TRBJ2-3,NA,TGTGCCAGCAGCTTAGGGCGACAGGGGGCAACAGATACGCAGTATTTT,CASSLGRQGATDTQYF
12,TRBV19,NA,TRBJ2-1,NA,TGTGCCAGTAGTCCCTCTAGCCCTCGACAGTTCTTC,CASSPSSPRQFF
14,TRBV18,TRBD1,TRBJ1-2,NA,TGTGCCAGCTCACCGACAGGGGTGGACTATGGCTACACCTTC,CASSPTGVDYGYTF
13,TRBV18,NA,TRBJ1-1,NA,TGTGCCAGCTCACCTAGGACACTGGATGAAGCTTTCTTT,CASSPRTLDEAFF
13,TRBV28,NA,TRBJ1-3,NA,TGTGCCAGCAGTCCAGGGTCCGGAAACACCATATATTTT,CASSPGSGNTIYF
16,TRBV23-1,NA,TRBJ2-3,NA,TGCGCCAGCAGTCGGGTTCAGGGGTGGATCACAGATACGCAGTATTTT,CASSRVQGWITDTQYF
15,TRBV28,NA,TRBJ2-7,NA,TGTGCCAGCAGTACGGAGCGAGGGCACGACTACGAGCAGTACTTC,CASSTERGHDYEQYF
18,TRBV10-3,NA,TRBJ1-3,NA,TGTGCCATCAGTGAGTGGGGGGGTGGACAGTTAACTGGAAACACCATATATTTT,CAISEWGGGQLTGNTIYF
14,TRBV6-5,NA,TRBJ2-7,NA,TGTGCCAGCAGTATGAAAGACTTTCCCTACGAGCAGTACTTC,CASSMKDFPYEQYF
15,TRBV5-1,TRBD2,TRBJ2-1,NA,TGCGCCAGCAGCTTTCTAGCGGGAACAAACAATGAGCAGTTCTTC,CASSFLAGTNNEQFF
14,TRBV10-2,NA,TRBJ1-2,NA,TGCGCCAGCAACCGATGGTCGGGACCTTATGGCTACACCTTC,CASNRWSGPYGYTF
13,TRBV10-1,NA,TRBJ2-7,NA,TGCGCCAGCAGTCGAGGAGGGCCGTACGAGCAGTACTTC,CASSRGGPYEQYF
19,TRBV4-1,NA,TRBJ1-2,NA,TGCGCCAGCAGCCAAGAGTGGTTAACTGGGGACAAATCTAACTATGGCTACACCTTC,CASSQEWLTGDKSNYGYTF
16,TRBV5-1,TRBD2,TRBJ2-1,NA,TGCGCCAGCAGCTTGAGGGAGGGGACGGGCAACAATGAGCAGTTCTTC,CASSLREGTGNNEQFF
14,TRBV15,TRBD1,TRBJ1-2,NA,TGTGCCACCAGCAGAGGACAGGGCGGCTATGGCTACACCTTC,CATSRGQGGYGYTF
16,TRBV7-2,TRBD1,TRBJ2-1,NA,TGTGCCAGCAGCTTATCCCGGGACAGGGGATACAATGAGCAGTTCTTC,CASSLSRDRGYNEQFF
15,TRBV4-3,NA,TRBJ2-1,NA,TGCGCCAGCAGCCAAGAAGGGATCGGTGGGGTTCGGCAGTTCTTC,CASSQEGIGGVRQFF
14,TRBV5-1,TRBD1,TRBJ2-5,NA,TGCGCCAGCAGCTTCGACAGGGTATTGGAGACCCAGTACTTC,CASSFDRVLETQYF
12,TRBV27,NA,TRBJ2-7,NA,TGTGCCATCGGAAGGGGAACCTACGAGCAGTACTTC,CAIGRGTYEQYF
16,TRBV7-3,TRBD2,TRBJ2-3,NA,TGTGCCAGCAGCGGGACTAGCGGGAGGCGGACAGATACGCAGTATTTT,CASSGTSGRRTDTQYF
15,TRBV28,TRBD2,TRBJ2-5,NA,TGTGCCAGCAGTGGAAGACTAGCGGGATGGGAGACCCAGTACTTC,CASSGRLAGWETQYF
16,TRBV18,NA,TRBJ2-2,NA,TGTGCCAGCTCACCGCTTGTGCCGAAGGGGGCCGGGGAGCTGTTTTTT,CASSPLVPKGAGELFF
15,TRBV7-2,NA,TRBJ2-7,NA,TGTGCCAGCAGCTTAGGCAGGGGAGGCTCCTACGAGCAGTACTTC,CASSLGRGGSYEQYF
16,TRBV28,TRBD1,TRBJ2-7,NA,TGTGCCAGCAGACAGATCCTCAGGGGGCCATCCTACGAGCAGTACTTC,CASRQILRGPSYEQYF
15,TRBV4-1,NA,TRBJ1-4,NA,TGCGCCAGCAGCCAAGTGCGATTACTTAATGAAAAACTGTTTTTT,CASSQVRLLNEKLFF
15,TRBV9,NA,TRBJ1-2,NA,TGTGCCAGCAGACAAAACCCCGGGGGTAACTATGGCTACACCTTC,CASRQNPGGNYGYTF